These 30 T cell receptor beta chains were sequenced from one sample in a study of tumor and adjacent non-tumor tissue in lung cancer (dated by TCRdb to 2016 to 2018). RNA was extracted from bulk unsorted tissue and checked for quality with a NanoDrop ND-1000 and an Agilent 2100. Library preparation employed multiplex PCR. The instrument was an Illumina HiSeq 2500. Following protocols modified from ARM-PCR, the researchers constructed TCRbeta libraries through three rounds of nested PCR with primers (Table S4). The public sequencing data were trimmed at Q25 with fastp and processed into clonotypes with MiXCR by TCRdb, which kept only in-frame beta chains. CDR3 protein sequences are deduplicated, and each keeps its most common genes and DNA. For this sample the table gives under 150,000 distinct CDR3 sequences, of which around two thirds were detected only once. The ten largest make up around a sixth of the sample.

The sequenced sample consisted of lung tumor tissue. These receptors came from a man in his sixties with small cell lung cancer.

With respect to this clonotype: It may be a read error: a sequence one base away is much more abundant. The chain uses TRBV12-3 or TRBV12-4 and TRBJ1-1; D is unclear. The CDR3 has 13 amino acids. The CDR3 nucleotides read TGTGCCAGCAGTTTAGAACGTTGGGCTGAAGCTATCTTT. The encoded protein is CASSLERWAEAIF.

V and J are TRBV18 and TRBJ2-7; possible D gene TRBD2, 7 bases. V lost 2 bases and J 2 bases, leaving 13 bases between the germline ends. Germline CDR1 reads KGHSH; CDR2 reads LQKENI. The CDR3 length is 15 residues. The CDR3 sequence: CASSPSRGATYEQYV. The CDR3 coding sequence is TGTGCCAGCTCACCATCACGGGGGGCAACCTACGAGCAGTACGTC.

The rearrangement links TRBV6-5 to TRBJ2-7; TRBD2 might be the D (7 bases). Germline CDR1 MNHEY, CDR2 SVGAGI. Trimming removed 6 bases from V and 12 bases from J, with 27 bases in between. The CDR3 runs 15 residues. CDR3 in amino acids: CASRGGLAPCYERYV. The CDR3 region has the DNA TGTGCCAGCAGGGGGGGGCTAGCGCCATGCTACGAACGGTACGTC.

This clonotype was detected only once. This clone may be a read error of a much larger clone one base away. The chain couples TRBV6-5 to TRBJ1-2; D call uncertain. V was pared by 4 bases and J by 3 bases, with 15 bases between. CDR3 length equals 15 residues. Germline lookup yields CDR1 MNHEY and CDR2 SVGAGI. The CDR3 spells CASSSLRGSYYGYTF. CDR3 DNA: TGTGCCAGCAGTTCCCTCCGGGGATCGTACTATGGCTACACCTTC.

On this clonotype: This clone may be a read error of a much larger clone one base away. This chain uses TRBV20-1 with TRBJ1-5, with TRBD1 matching over 12 bases. The CDR3 contains 17 residues. In germline, CDR1 is DFQATT, CDR2 SNEGSKA (reference sequence). CDR3 bases: TGCAGTTCTAGACTCCGGGACAGGGGGCGAAGCAATCAGCCCCAGCATTTT. The encoded protein is CSSRLRDRGRSNQPQHF.

Details on this clonotype: Without the conserved terminal phenylalanine or tryptophan, this CDR3 likely stems from a read error. The chain couples TRBV6-5 to TRBJ2-5; D call uncertain. The CDR3 has 13 residues. Per germline, CDR1 MNHEY and CDR2 SVGAGI. The CDR3 protein is CASCYSSQETQYV. Written as DNA, the CDR3 is TGTGCCAGCTGTTACTCGTCCCAAGAGACCCAGTACGTC.

This clonotype is a singleton in its sample. The rearrangement joins TRBV24-1 to TRBJ2-1; 8 bases are a match to TRBD1. The CDR3 is 16 residues long. V lost 5 bases, J lost 1 base, and 6 bases stayed unmatched. Per germline, CDR1 KGHDR and CDR2 SFDVKD. CDR3 sequence reads: CATSVQGAGSYNEQFF. The CDR3 nucleotides are TGTGCCACCAGTGTCCAGGGGGCGGGATCCTACAATGAGCAGTTCTTC.

Comments on this clonotype: A much larger clone sits a single nucleotide away, making a read error possible. The V call is TRBV20-1, the J call TRBJ2-3; D not resolved. V was shortened by 3 bases and J by 0 bases, with 10 bases between the two germline ends. Germline assignment: CDR1 DFQATT and CDR2 SNEGSKA (reference sequence). The length of the CDR3 is 14 residues. The CDR3 spells CSASVPVSTDTQYF. CDR3 nucleotides: TGCAGTGCTAGCGTCCCAGTTAGCACAGATACGCAGTATTTT.

The chain joins TRBV7-9 to TRBJ1-1, with D possibly matching TRBD1 (5 bases). Trimming removed 5 bases at V and 0 bases at J, with 10 bases between. Germline assignment: CDR1 SEHNR and CDR2 FQNEAQ (reference sequence). The CDR3 length is 14 residues. The CDR3 bases are TGTGCCAGCAGCGACCGGGGCCTGAACACTGAAGCTTTCTTT. This translates into CASSDRGLNTEAFF.

Concerning this clonotype itself: Since the CDR3 does not end with the conserved phenylalanine or tryptophan, this likely comes from a read error. The chain recombines TRBV11-3 with TRBJ2-3; D unresolved. V was trimmed by 3 bases and J by 3 bases, leaving 7 bases between them. Germline V gene lookup returns CDR1 SGHNT and CDR2 YENEEA. The length of the CDR3 is 13 residues. For the CDR3, the DNA is TGTGCCAGCAGCTTTGTCCAGACAGATACGCAGTATGTT. Translated, it gives CASSFVQTDTQYV.

The DNA of the CDR3 is TGTGCCAGCACCGCAGGCTACGAGCAGTACTTC. It specifies CASTAGYEQYF. The genes are TRBV6-1 and TRBJ2-7; D is ambiguous. CDR1 and CDR2 from the germline V gene are MNHNS and SASEGT. V was clipped by 7 bases and J by 3 bases, with 7 bases between them. The CDR3 runs to 11 residues.

Note on this clonotype: A read error may be the cause here, since a much bigger clone is one base away. The CDR3 protein is CSVVEKGQGTQYF. CDR3 nucleotides: TGCAGCGTTGTTGAGAAGGGCCAAGGGACCCAGTACTTC. The chain is built from TRBV29-1 and TRBJ2-5, with D hard to call. Germline V lookup: CDR1 SQVTM, CDR2 ANQGSEA. The CDR3 is made up of 13 amino acids.

V and J are TRBV20-1 and TRBJ2-7; D gene unclear. The CDR3 consists of 8 residues. CDR1 and CDR2 (germline): DFQATT, SNEGSKA (reference sequence). CDR3 region: CRSPEQYV. The CDR3 DNA reads TGCAGGTCCCCCGAACAGTACGTC.

About this clonotype: A much larger clone differs by one base, so this may be a read error. The gene calls are TRBV24-1 and TRBJ2-3; no firm D call. The length of the CDR3 is 13 residues. CDR1 is KGHDR and CDR2 is SFDVKD in the germline V gene. V was cut by 9 bases and J by 0 bases, with 9 bases left in between. The CDR3 DNA is TGTGCCACCGGCCCAGAAAGCACAGATACGCAGTATTTT. It specifies CATGPESTDTQYF.

The chain links TRBV5-6 to TRBJ1-5; possibly TRBD1 for D (6 bases). Trimming shortened V by 3 bases and J by 5 bases, and 12 bases separated the two germline ends. CDR3 size: 14 residues. Germline-derived CDR1 and CDR2 are SGHDT and YYEEEE. In DNA form, the CDR3 reads TGTGCCAGCAGCTCGACAGGTATAGATCAGCCCCAGCATTTT. Its translation: CASSSTGIDQPQHF.

Worth noting for this clonotype: A much larger clone is a single base away; this may be a read error. The J gene is TRBJ2-3, the V gene TRBV20-1; 8 positions agree with TRBD2. This CDR3 contains 15 residues. The J segment lost 8 bases and the V segment lost 1 base, leaving 11 bases of the junction unmatched. From germline, CDR1 is DFQATT and CDR2 SNEGSKA (reference sequence). CDR3 nucleotides: TGCAGTGCTAGAGTCAGCGGGAGCCGCTTTGTTACGCAGTATTTT. It specifies CSARVSGSRFVTQYF.

In regard to this clonotype: One end of the junction fails to match germline, which may point to a read error. This chain links TRBV28 with TRBJ2-7; D may be TRBD2 (5 bases). The CDR3 has 13 residues. The V gene's germline CDR1 is MDHEN and CDR2 SYDVKM. Written as DNA, the CDR3 is TGTGCCAGCAGTGGTGGGAGTGCCTACGATCAGCACTTC. Amino acid sequence: CASSGGSAYDQHF.

Worth noting for this clonotype: A much more abundant neighbour one base away suggests this may be a read error. The V gene is TRBV12-3 or TRBV12-4, the J gene TRBJ1-1, with D uncertain. CDR3 size: 13 residues. The CDR3 region has the DNA TGTGCCAGCAGTTTAGCTTCGAACAATGAAGCTTTCTTT. This gives the protein CASSLASNNEAFF.

Points on this clonotype: One junction end does not reproduce the germline sequence, and a read error may be involved. The chain has TRBV11-2 and TRBJ2-7; D is undetermined. The germline gives CDR1 SGHAT, CDR2 FQNNGV. This CDR3 is 13 amino acids long. The CDR3 DNA reads as TGTGCCAGCAGCTTAGATCTTGACCGCGGAGCGTGCTTC. This encodes CASSLDLDRGACF.

On this clonotype: No conserved phenylalanine or tryptophan is present at the end of the CDR3, so a read error is the likely explanation. The chain employs TRBV12-3 or TRBV12-4 and TRBJ1-6; D call uncertain. The ends were cut back, 5 bases at V and 6 bases at J, with 17 bases in the middle. This CDR3 region has 16 residues. CDR3 in DNA: TGTGCCAGCAGTCCGAAGGGATACGGGGTTAATTCACCCCTCCACCTT. Encoded protein: CASSPKGYGVNSPLHL.

This clonotype was found many times. The chain combines TRBV11-2 with TRBJ1-4, with 8 bases aligning to TRBD1. The CDR3 covers 16 residues. After removal of 5 bases from V and 6 bases from J, the junction contained 11 bases not matched to a gene. Per the germline V gene, CDR1 is SGHAT and CDR2 is FQNNGV. CDR3 coding DNA: TGTGCCAGCAGCACCAAAGACAGGGGAAGTGATGAAAAACTGTTTTTT. Its translation: CASSTKDRGSDEKLFF.

Many counts were recorded for this clonotype. This chain connects TRBV11-2 to TRBJ2-1; TRBD2 matches at 10 bases. Trimming at V came to 2 bases and at J to 8 bases, leaving 9 bases not matched to a gene. The CDR3 loop spans 16 amino acids. Germline-derived CDR1 and CDR2 are SGHAT and FQNNGV. For the CDR3, the DNA is TGTGCCAGCAGCTTAAGGTCGACTAGCGGGTACGATGAGCAGTTCTTC. Residues: CASSLRSTSGYDEQFF.

By sample share, this clonotype is medium-sized. The rearrangement joins TRBV29-1 to TRBJ1-2; D is unresolved. This CDR3 has 12 amino acids. Per germline, CDR1 SQVTM and CDR2 ANQGSEA. The V end was cut by 4 bases, the J end by 7 bases, with 13 bases between. CDR3 sequence reads: CSVGEFTFGYTF. For the CDR3, the DNA is TGCAGCGTTGGGGAGTTCACATTTGGCTACACCTTC.

Concerning this clonotype itself: At one of its ends the junction is not consistent with the germline gene, which may arise from a read error. The rearrangement uses TRBV6-1 and TRBJ2-3; 8 nucleotides agree with TRBD2. There are 15 residues in the CDR3. CDR1 and CDR2 from the germline V gene are MNHNS and SASEGT. CDR3 in DNA: TGTGCCAGGAGTGAATCTATGACTAGCGAGAGGTCTAGTCGTTTT. Translating gives CARSESMTSERSSRF.

Concerning this clonotype: A read error is likely, as this CDR3 ends without the conserved phenylalanine or tryptophan. The chain combines TRBV7-9 with TRBJ2-1; D not certain. The CDR3 is 12 residues long. Trimming took 1 base from V and 6 from J, leaving 4 bases between them. Germline V lookup: CDR1 SEHNR, CDR2 FQNEAQ (reference sequence). As DNA, the CDR3 is TGTGCCAGCAGCTTAGGTAGCAATGAGCAGTTCTTA. Translation: CASSLGSNEQFL.

About this clonotype: A read error is possible here, since a much larger clone lies one base away. The CDR3 region has the DNA TGTGGCAGCAGCCTGCGGGGATGGGGGAATGAAAAACTGTTTTTT. Its protein is CGSSLRGWGNEKLFF. The genes are TRBV12-3 or TRBV12-4 and TRBJ1-4, with a tentative D call TRBD1 (5 bases). CDR3 length: 15 amino acids.

This clonotype turned up a few times. The chain links TRBV5-1 to TRBJ1-2, with 8 bases fitting TRBD1. Losses at the gene ends were 7 bases for V and 7 bases for J; bases not matched to a gene: 9. The CDR3 spans 13 residues. Germline V gene sequence: CDR1 SGHRS, CDR2 YFSETQ. CDR3 sequence (DNA): TGCGCCAGCCGGGCAGGACAGGGCTTTGGCTACACCTTC. This sequence encodes CASRAGQGFGYTF.

The sample holds many counts of this clonotype. The V call is TRBV11-3, the J call TRBJ2-5; 8 bases match TRBD1. The CDR3 is 16 amino acids. CDR1 is SGHNT, CDR2 YENEEA, per germline. Germline trimming cut 2 bases from V and 0 bases from J; bases unmatched to any gene: 5. Here the CDR3 DNA reads TGTGCCAGCAGCTTAAACAGGGGGTTGTACCAAGAGACCCAGTACTTC. This sequence encodes CASSLNRGLYQETQYF. Supplemented by reference TRBV11-3 and TRBJ2-5, the full variable domain reads EAGVVQSPRYKIIEKKQPVAFWCNPISGHNTLYWYLQNLGQGPELLIRYENEEAVDDSQLPKDRFSAERLKGVDSTLKIQPAELGDSAVYLCASSLNRGLYQETQYFGPGTRLLVL.

Details on this clonotype: Just one base apart from a much larger clone, this may be a read error. The rearrangement uses TRBV6-5 and TRBJ1-6; D not certain. CDR1 and CDR2 (germline): MNHEY, SVGAGI. The CDR3 has 13 amino acids. V lost 2 bases and J 11 bases, leaving 10 bases between the germline ends. The CDR3 region is CASSYRVNPPLHF. CDR3 in DNA: TGTGCCAGCAGTTACCGCGTCAATCCACCCCTCCACTTT.

The chain recombines TRBV4-2 with TRBJ2-1; D ambiguous. Germline values: CDR1 LGHNA, CDR2 YNFKEQ. The CDR3 has 13 amino acids. Trimming removed 3 bases at V and 13 bases at J, with 16 bases between. As DNA, the CDR3 is TGTGCCAGCAGCCACGCGGTCTTAAATAATCAGTTCTTC. Translated: CASSHAVLNNQFF.